This T cell receptor (beta chain) came from a study of T cell changes during pregnancy in multiple sclerosis. Sequencing was performed with immunoSEQ multiplex PCR; in TCRdb, only in-frame clones are kept and a portion is missing. This table has 60,000 to 85,000 clones, approximately 89% appearing once. Trimming left V 0 bases short and J 2 bases short, with 7 bases between. Per germline, CDR1 LGHNA and CDR2 YNFKEQ. This CDR3 comprises 14 residues. The sequenced sample was peripheral blood, obtained in the second trimester of pregnancy. The chain employs TRBV4-2 and TRBJ2-5; D call uncertain. This sequence originates from a female donor with multiple sclerosis, enrolled in a pregnancy study. In DNA form, the CDR3 reads TGTGCCAGCAGCCAAGAAGCATTTCAAGAGACCCAGTACTTC. Translated, it gives CASSQEAFQETQYF.